This entry lists 6 T cell receptor beta chains sequenced from one sample in a study of shared clonotypes between healthy human individuals. Clones were read by immunoSEQ multiplex PCR, and TCRdb kept only the in-frame ones, dropping some. The sample contains 2 million to 2.5 million clones, roughly 93% of which appear only once. The sample consisted of naive CD4+ T cells from PBMCs. Subset specified: CD45RA+ positively selected. These receptors originate from a man between 18 and 29 years old in good health. Some clones in this sample may be carry-over from other donors' samples.

The chain has TRBV5-4 and TRBJ1-1; the match to TRBD1 covers 11 bases. Germline V gives CDR1 SGHNT, CDR2 YYREEE (reference sequence). V trimming: 4 bases; J trimming: 3 bases; junction bases outside the gene matches: 8. CDR3 length: 16 amino acids. CDR3 bases: TGTGCCAGCAGCCCCGGACAGGGGGCGACGGACACTGAAGCTTTCTTT. Its protein is CASSPGQGATDTEAFF.

Notes on this clone: The same CDR3 also results from other DNA sequences found in this sample. The rearrangement links TRBV5-1 to TRBJ2-7; 7 bases line up with TRBD1. Trimming cost V 4 bases and J 3 bases; bases outside gene matches: 4. Germline V gene lookup returns CDR1 SGHRS and CDR2 YFSETQ. The CDR3 length is 13 residues. In DNA, the CDR3 is TGCGCCAGCAGCCCGGGACAGAGCTACGAGCAGTACTTC. Amino acid sequence: CASSPGQSYEQYF.

The chain carries TRBV9 and TRBJ2-3; D not certain. Trimming took off 4 bases at V and 0 bases at J, with 9 bases between the two ends. This CDR3 has 14 amino acids. Germline V lookup: CDR1 SGDLS, CDR2 YYNGEE. DNA of the CDR3: TGTGCCAGCAGCCCGCGCCTGAGCACAGATACGCAGTATTTT. This codes for CASSPRLSTDTQYF.

Only one count was recorded for this clone. The J gene is TRBJ2-3, the V gene TRBV5-1, with TRBD2 matching over 8 bases. V shed 1 base, J shed 0 bases, and the junction held 4 bases outside the gene matches. The CDR3 covers 16 residues. Germline V gene data show CDR1 as SGHRS and CDR2 as YFSETQ. CDR3 nucleotide sequence: TGCGCCAGCAGCTTGCTGACTAGCGCTAGCACAGATACGCAGTATTTT. Residues: CASSLLTSASTDTQYF.

DNA for the CDR3: TGTGCCAGCAGTTCCGGAATTTCGGGGACAGATACGCAGTATTTT. Translation: CASSSGISGTDTQYF. J is TRBJ2-3 and V is TRBV7-2; D is perhaps TRBD2 (5 bases). V was pared by 6 bases and J by 3 bases, with 16 bases between. Germline assignment: CDR1 SGHTA and CDR2 FQGNSA. This CDR3 comprises 15 residues. The whole variable domain, filled in from reference TRBV7-2 and TRBJ2-3, reads GAGVSQSPSNKVTEKGKDVELRCDPISGHTALYWYRQSLGQGLEFLIYFQGNSAPDKSGLPSDRFSAERTGGSVSTLTIQRTQQEDSAVYLCASSSGISGTDTQYFGPGTRLTVL.

The chain recombines TRBV28 with TRBJ1-5; weak D call: TRBD1 (6 bases). Trimming removed 11 bases from V and 3 bases from J, with 20 bases in between. Germline V lookup: CDR1 MDHEN, CDR2 SYDVKM. CDR3 size: 15 residues. In nucleotides, the CDR3 is TGTGCCGTGAAGGGGGGGACTAACATCAATCAGCCCCAGCATTTT. Amino acids: CAVKGGTNINQPQHF.